This entry describes one T cell receptor (beta chain). Antigen unknown. Generation of TCR beta cDNA was performed by 5'RACE template switching incorporating UMIs. TCRdb reprocessed the 5' RACE reads, with one entry per CDR3 protein and no DNA. This table holds about 540,000 distinct CDR3 sequences. The data were taken from a study of T cells expressing NK-cell markers. General study findings and limits: Clones of NKG2C+ T cells that had expanded were of unclear HCMV specificity. Several of the donors carried dominant NKG2C+ clonotypes that took up 1.0-7.0% of their CD8+ T cells.

CDR3 length equals 16 residues. The germline gives CDR1 SQVTM, CDR2 ANQGSEA. The sequencing sample was made of blood T cells: a sorted CD56 or NKG2C T cell subset, CD4+ or CD8+ T cells, or bulk PBMC T cells (not recorded which). The chain joins TRBV29-1 to TRBJ2-1; the D gene TCRdb calls, TRBD1, cannot be checked with no DNA. This sequence was found in a man between 18 and 29 years old in good health. The CDR3 sequence: CSVALRGDSPEGEQFF.